The 20 T cell receptor beta chains reported below all come from one sample, sequenced in a study of identical twins. TCRdb re-called the 5' RACE reads with MiXCR, one entry per CDR3 protein. The repertoire includes about 430,000 distinct CDR3 sequences, around 18% of them detected once, and 9% to 15% sits in the top ten. The sequenced material came from naive T cells sorted from blood. These TCRs come from a middle-aged man in good health.

This clonotype has ten or more counts. The V gene is TRBV4-3, the J gene TRBJ2-3; D may be TRBD1 (6 bases). The CDR3 totals 15 residues. V was clipped by 3 bases and J by 2 bases, with 12 bases between them. Germline CDR1 is LGHNA and CDR2 is YSLEER. The CDR3 region is CASSHHGGHTDTQYF. The CDR3 DNA follows: TGCGCCAGCAGCCACCATGGGGGCCACACAGATACGCAGTATTTT.

This clonotype was seen more than once but under ten times. The chain is built from TRBV2 and TRBJ2-7; TRBD1 is a possible D gene (6 bases). The V end lost 2 bases, the J end lost 3 bases, and 14 bases lay between the germline ends. This CDR3 comprises 15 residues. The germline V gene encodes CDR1 SNHLY and CDR2 FYNNEI. This CDR3 reads CASSETGKRIYEQYF. CDR3 coding DNA: TGTGCCAGCAGTGAAACAGGGAAAAGGATCTACGAGCAGTACTTC.

This clonotype has just a few counts. The gene calls are TRBV12-3 or TRBV12-4 and TRBJ1-5; D not resolved. This CDR3 region has 14 residues. Trimming pared 3 bases from V and 4 bases from J, leaving 10 bases between. Here the CDR3 DNA reads TGTGCCAGCAGTTTTTATGGGCCGAATCAGCCCCAGCATTTT. Translation gives CASSFYGPNQPQHF.

This clonotype came up a few times. The CDR3 region is CASMVGRVKYF. The DNA of the CDR3 is TGTGCCAGCATGGTGGGAAGGGTAAAGTATTTT. The chain joins TRBV6-2 or TRBV6-3 to TRBJ2-3; the D is unclear. The germline CDR1 and CDR2 sequences are MNHEY and SVGEGT. Trimming cost V 7 bases and J 13 bases, with 15 bases left between them. The CDR3 is 11 amino acids.

The genes are TRBV5-1 and TRBJ2-7; D is unresolved. The CDR3 spans 13 residues. V was shortened by 7 bases and J by 1 base, with 12 bases between the two germline ends. Germline V gene data show CDR1 as SGHRS and CDR2 as YFSETQ. This chain's CDR3 is CASGERASYEQYF. For the CDR3, the DNA is TGCGCCAGCGGGGAAAGGGCATCCTACGAGCAGTACTTC. Full variable domain (remainder filled in from reference TRBV5-1 and TRBJ2-7): KAGVTQTPRYLIKTRGQQVTLSCSPISGHRSVSWYQQTPGQGLQFLFEYFSETQRNKGNFPGRFSGRQFSNSRSEMNVSTLELGDSALYLCASGERASYEQYFGPGTRLTVT.

This clonotype was found many times. The chain uses TRBV20-1 and TRBJ2-7, with D unclear. Trimming stripped 1 base from V and 0 bases from J, with 10 bases between. Germline V gene data show CDR1 as DFQATT and CDR2 as SNEGSKA (reference sequence). This CDR3 is built from 14 residues. The CDR3 loop is CSARVGLNSYEQYF. In nucleotides, the CDR3 is TGCAGTGCTAGAGTAGGGCTGAACTCCTACGAGCAGTACTTC.

This clonotype has a count of ten or more. V and J are TRBV24-1 and TRBJ2-1; 7 bases line up with TRBD1. The CDR3 runs to 13 residues. CDR1 is KGHDR, CDR2 SFDVKD, per germline. V lost 1 base to trimming and J lost 9 bases; unmatched junction nucleotides: 2. The CDR3 DNA sequence: TGTGCCACCAGTGATTTTTCAGGGGGTGAGCAGTTCTTC. This encodes CATSDFSGGEQFF.

The chain is built from TRBV5-1 and TRBJ2-1; D is possibly TRBD1 (6 bases). Trimming removed 0 bases at V and 1 base at J, with 11 bases between. This CDR3 region has 16 residues. Germline V gene sequence: CDR1 SGHRS, CDR2 YFSETQ. CDR3 in DNA: TGCGCCAGCAGCTTGGAGGTCCAGGGGTCCTACAATGAGCAGTTCTTC. It specifies CASSLEVQGSYNEQFF. The full variable domain, with the rest looked up from reference TRBV5-1 and TRBJ2-1, is KAGVTQTPRYLIKTRGQQVTLSCSPISGHRSVSWYQQTPGQGLQFLFEYFSETQRNKGNFPGRFSGRQFSNSRSEMNVSTLELGDSALYLCASSLEVQGSYNEQFFGPGTRLTVL.

This clonotype was seen more than once but under ten times. The V and J genes are TRBV28 and TRBJ2-1; D remains ambiguous. The V gene's germline CDR1 is MDHEN and CDR2 SYDVKM. The V and J ends lost 3 bases and 3 bases respectively, with 15 bases between them. There are 16 residues in the CDR3. The CDR3 spells CASSFPQWSIYNEQFF. CDR3 bases: TGTGCCAGCAGTTTCCCCCAGTGGTCGATCTACAATGAGCAGTTCTTC.

The V call is TRBV11-3, the J call TRBJ2-1; 9 bases line up with TRBD1. The CDR3 has 14 residues. V was pared by 4 bases and J by 5 bases, with 3 bases of the junction left unmatched. The germline V gene encodes CDR1 SGHNT and CDR2 YENEEA. DNA for the CDR3: TGTGCCAGCAGCTCATACAGGGGGCACAATGAGCAGTTCTTC. The encoded protein is CASSSYRGHNEQFF.

This sequence joins TRBV4-2 and TRBJ1-2; TRBD1 matches 11 bases. This CDR3 has 16 amino acids. Trimming cost V 0 bases and J 6 bases; bases outside gene matches: 6. Looked up from germline, CDR1 is LGHNA and CDR2 is YNFKEQ. In DNA, the CDR3 is TGTGCCAGCAGCCAAGAGAGCGGGACAGGGGGGAATGGCTACACCTTC. This sequence encodes CASSQESGTGGNGYTF.

The chain has TRBV29-1 and TRBJ2-5; 9 nucleotides line up with TRBD2. The CDR3 covers 13 residues. Per germline, CDR1 SQVTM and CDR2 ANQGSEA. Trimming at V came to 7 bases and at J to 5 bases, leaving 8 bases not matched to a gene. CDR3 protein: CSGGSGSGETQYF. The CDR3 nucleotides read TGCAGCGGGGGTAGCGGGAGTGGGGAGACCCAGTACTTC.

This chain links TRBV11-2 with TRBJ2-7; weak D call: TRBD2 (5 bases). The V end was cut by 3 bases, the J end by 0 bases, with 24 bases between. CDR1 is SGHAT, CDR2 FQNNGV, per germline. The CDR3 extends over 19 amino acids. Here the CDR3 DNA reads TGTGCCAGCAGCTTCATCGGGTGGAGCATCGGGATAAACTCCTACGAGCAGTACTTC. It specifies CASSFIGWSIGINSYEQYF.

This clonotype has a handful of counts. This chain uses TRBV24-1 with TRBJ2-5; the D gene could be TRBD1 or TRBD2 (6 bases each). The CDR3 is made up of 15 amino acids. The ends were cut back, 5 bases at V and 5 bases at J, with 17 bases in the middle. Germline lookup yields CDR1 KGHDR and CDR2 SFDVKD. For the CDR3, the DNA is TGTGCCACCAGTGGTCTATTCGGGGGCCGGGAGACCCAGTACTTC. This translates into CATSGLFGGRETQYF.

This clonotype has just a few counts. The genes are TRBV7-9 and TRBJ2-7; D is possibly TRBD1 (6 bases). CDR3 length equals 14 residues. In germline, CDR1 is SEHNR, CDR2 FQNEAQ (reference sequence). V shed 3 bases and J shed 5 bases, with 14 bases lying between them. The CDR3 loop reads CASSFLTGSHEQYF. The CDR3 region has the DNA TGTGCCAGCAGCTTCCTGACAGGATCCCACGAGCAGTACTTC.

This clonotype turned up a few times. The chain has TRBV20-1 and TRBJ2-1, with TRBD2 matching over 16 bases. Germline CDR1 is DFQATT and CDR2 is SNEGSKA (reference sequence). The trim removed 4 bases at V and 9 bases at J, leaving 6 bases unmatched. CDR3 length: 15 amino acids. In DNA, the CDR3 is TGCAGTGCTACCGGGACTAGCGGGGGGGCGGCTGAGCAGTTCTTC. Protein sequence: CSATGTSGGAAEQFF.

The table lists this clonotype with a few counts. V and J are TRBV12-3 or TRBV12-4 and TRBJ1-6; TRBD1 agrees at 7 bases. The CDR3 runs to 15 residues. The V segment lost 5 bases and the J segment 5 bases; nucleotides outside the gene matches: 6. The CDR3 DNA is TGTGCCAGCAGTAAGAGACAGGGTGATAATTCACCCCTCCACTTT. It encodes CASSKRQGDNSPLHF.

This chain uses TRBV20-1 with TRBJ1-1; D unclear. CDR3 size: 13 residues. Germline V lookup: CDR1 DFQATT, CDR2 SNEGSKA (reference sequence). The CDR3 protein is CSYSRGLNTEAFF. CDR3 nucleotide sequence: TGCAGCTACTCGCGAGGCCTGAACACTGAAGCTTTCTTT.

The chain joins TRBV4-2 to TRBJ2-2, with 10 bases identical to TRBD2. Germline V gene data show CDR1 as LGHNA and CDR2 as YNFKEQ. The trim removed 0 bases at V and 2 bases at J, leaving 12 bases unmatched. The CDR3 spans 20 residues. CDR3 loop: CASSQDRKLAGLLNTGELFF. The CDR3, as DNA: TGTGCCAGCAGCCAAGATAGAAAACTAGCGGGGCTACTAAACACCGGGGAGCTGTTTTTT.

The gene calls are TRBV11-3 and TRBJ2-1, with TRBD1 matching 8 bases. The CDR3 extends over 15 amino acids. V lost 2 bases to trimming and J lost 8 bases; unmatched junction nucleotides: 8. Looked up from germline, CDR1 is SGHNT and CDR2 is YENEEA. The CDR3 sequence: CASSLHSKQGDEQFF. CDR3 in DNA: TGTGCCAGCAGCTTACACAGCAAACAGGGGGATGAGCAGTTCTTC.